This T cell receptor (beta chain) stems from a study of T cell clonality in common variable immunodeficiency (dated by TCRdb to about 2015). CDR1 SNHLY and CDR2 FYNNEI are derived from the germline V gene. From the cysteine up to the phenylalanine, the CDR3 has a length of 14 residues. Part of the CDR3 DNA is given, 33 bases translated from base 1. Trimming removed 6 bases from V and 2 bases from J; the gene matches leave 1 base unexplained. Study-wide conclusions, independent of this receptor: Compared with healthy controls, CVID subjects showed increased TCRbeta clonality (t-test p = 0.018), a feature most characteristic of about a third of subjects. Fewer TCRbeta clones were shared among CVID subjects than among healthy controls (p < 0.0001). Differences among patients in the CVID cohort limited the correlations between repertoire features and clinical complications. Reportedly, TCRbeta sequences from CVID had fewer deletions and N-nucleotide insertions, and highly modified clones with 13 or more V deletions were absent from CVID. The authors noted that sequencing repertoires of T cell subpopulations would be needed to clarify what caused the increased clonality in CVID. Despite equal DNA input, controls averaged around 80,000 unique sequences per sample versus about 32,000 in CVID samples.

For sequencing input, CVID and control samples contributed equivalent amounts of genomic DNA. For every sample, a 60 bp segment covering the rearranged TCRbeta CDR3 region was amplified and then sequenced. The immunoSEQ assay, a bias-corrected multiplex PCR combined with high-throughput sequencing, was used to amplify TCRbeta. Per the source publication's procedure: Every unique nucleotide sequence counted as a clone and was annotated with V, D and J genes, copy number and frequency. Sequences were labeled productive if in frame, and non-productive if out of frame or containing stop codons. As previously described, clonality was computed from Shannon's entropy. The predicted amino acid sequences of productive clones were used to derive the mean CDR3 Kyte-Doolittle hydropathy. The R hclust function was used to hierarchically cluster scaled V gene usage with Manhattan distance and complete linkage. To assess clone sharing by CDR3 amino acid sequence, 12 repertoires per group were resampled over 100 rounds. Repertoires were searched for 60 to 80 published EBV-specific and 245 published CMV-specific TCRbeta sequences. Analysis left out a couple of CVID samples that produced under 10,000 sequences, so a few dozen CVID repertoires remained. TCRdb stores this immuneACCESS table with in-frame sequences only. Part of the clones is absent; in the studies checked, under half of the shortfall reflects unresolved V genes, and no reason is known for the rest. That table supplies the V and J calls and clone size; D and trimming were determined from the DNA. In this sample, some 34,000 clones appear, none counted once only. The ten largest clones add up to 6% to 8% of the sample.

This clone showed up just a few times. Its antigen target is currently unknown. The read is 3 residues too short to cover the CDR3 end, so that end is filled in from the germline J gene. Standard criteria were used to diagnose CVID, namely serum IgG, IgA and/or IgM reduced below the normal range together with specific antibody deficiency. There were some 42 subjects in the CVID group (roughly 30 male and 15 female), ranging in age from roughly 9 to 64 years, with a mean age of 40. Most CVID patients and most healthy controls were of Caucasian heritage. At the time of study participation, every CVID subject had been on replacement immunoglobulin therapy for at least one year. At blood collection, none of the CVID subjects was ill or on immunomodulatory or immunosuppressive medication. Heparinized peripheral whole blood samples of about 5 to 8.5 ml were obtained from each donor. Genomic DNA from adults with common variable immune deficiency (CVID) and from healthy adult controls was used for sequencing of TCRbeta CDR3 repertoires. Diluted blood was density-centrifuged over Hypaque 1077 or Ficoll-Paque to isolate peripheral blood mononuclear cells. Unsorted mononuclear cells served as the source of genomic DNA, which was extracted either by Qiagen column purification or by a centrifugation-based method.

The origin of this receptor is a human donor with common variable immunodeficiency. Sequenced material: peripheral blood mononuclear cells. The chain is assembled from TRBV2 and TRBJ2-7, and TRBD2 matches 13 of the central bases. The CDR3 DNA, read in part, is TGTGCCAGCAGAGGGACTAGCGGGACCTACGAG. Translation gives CASRGTSGTYE. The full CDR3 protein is CASRGTSGTYEQYF.